One T cell receptor beta chain is described in this entry. The clone's antigen remains unknown. The input lacks base qualities; no much larger clone sits a single base away. The data derive from a study of shared clonotypes between healthy human individuals (dated by TCRdb to 2020 to 2022). Background on the whole study: The cohort included three men and a couple of women between 18 and 49 years of age. For each donor, CD4 naive and CD4 memory were each run on three plates, CD8 naive on two plates, and CD8 memory on one plate. Blood TCR repertoires of four to six healthy adults were deeply sequenced to estimate repertoire size and the extent of clonotype sharing between individuals. Each donor's leukapheresis produced roughly between roughly 0.85 and 10 billion PBMCs. Libraries were prepared and TCR repertoires were sequenced by different laboratories using diverse techniques, in order to increase sequencing depth and limit assay-specific biases.

Results the study describes overall, beyond this receptor: Sharing across a few donors was observed for around 5% of naive CD4, under 4% of naive CD8, 2% to 2.5% of memory CD4, and roughly 0.4% of memory CD8 clonotypes. Even with the large sequencing depth, rarefaction of the sorted-subset datasets indicated that sequencing was incomplete. Pairwise subsampling led to the expectation that sequencing depth would affect the degree of clonotype sharing among donors. Larger estimated clonotype richness was generally found for naive subsets than for memory subsets. Because the study included only a small number of donors, the genetic and exposure-history diversity represented was limited. Sampling was limited to blood, and TCR repertoires in tissue likely differ from TCR repertoires in blood. Higher generation probabilities were observed for clonotypes shared by all four sorted-subset donors than for non-shared clonotypes.

TCR CDR3 regions were amplified from genomic DNA by multiplex PCR using the deep immunoSEQ assay. Extracted genomic DNA from each cell subset was distributed evenly across all wells of several immunoSEQ 96-well plates, and each plate was treated as a replicate. For sorted subsets, approximately 210 ng of genomic DNA, equivalent to about 30,000 T cell genomes, went into each replicate PCR. Purified libraries were quantified with a Qubit 3.0 fluorometer, sized on a Bioanalyzer 2100, and re-quantified with the KAPA Library Quantification kit. Every immunoSEQ 96-well plate was sequenced on a separate single-read 150-cycle Illumina NextSeq 550 flow cell. In the original analysis: The immunoSEQ output contained only junctional sequences without quality scores, so filtering could not match that applied to full-length reads. Sequences were annotated with PyIR, a Python wrapper for IgBLAST v1.9, and V/J genes and CDR3 were assigned using IMGT germline references. Reads were filtered out if the reads had weak V/J assignments (E-value above 1e-6), no CDR3, stop codons, out-of-frame junctions, or ambiguous translated residues. V3J clonotypes were defined as sequences sharing an identical inferred V gene, J gene, and CDR3 amino acid sequence. The percentage overlap between two repertoires was calculated by dividing the number of shared unique clonotypes by the size of the smaller repertoire. Repertoire richness was assessed with RTK rarefaction, the Chao1 estimator, and Recon v2.1 estimates of unobserved clonotypes. Generation probabilities for all TCRbeta clonotypes obtained by the gDNA method from four donors were computed using OLGA. TCRdb's version of the immuneACCESS table is confined to in-frame rearrangements and falls short of the full clone set. An unresolved V gene accounts for under half of the shortfall where checked; the remainder is of unknown origin. The V and J calls and the clone size are those of that table, but D and trimming were determined from the DNA. The sample includes around 1.9 million clones, with over 85% observed a single time. The ten most abundant clones make up more than 1.5% of the sample.

The CDR3 holds 16 amino acids from the cysteine to the phenylalanine. Of all the DNA, just the CDR3 is kept, 48 bases in frame from base 1. The germline V gene yields KGHSH for CDR1 and LQKENI for CDR2. Deletion took 2 bases off V and 5 bases off J, with a span of 16 bases between the germline ends. CD8 naive samples were CD45RO-negative cells positively selected for CCR7, giving a CD45RA+CCR7+ population that excluded TemRA cells. The donors were healthy, HIV-negative adults with no recently reported acute infections or vaccinations. Only Caucasian adults living in Nashville, Tennessee, USA were represented among the donors. Blood was collected by leukapheresis, and PBMCs were isolated by Ficoll-Histopaque density gradient centrifugation and then cryopreserved in liquid nitrogen vapor phase. Purity and quantity of every magnetically sorted T cell population were checked by analytical flow cytometry. Genomic DNA was isolated from every sorted fraction and measured by UV absorbance on a Nanodrop 2000c.

Input material: naive CD8+ T cells from PBMCs. In light of the paper, this sample's cell subset or site label describes: CD45RA+CCR7+. The chain is made from TRBV18 and TRBJ2-1; the best D guess is TRBD2, with 6 bases matching. The TCR comes from a man aged 18 to 35 in good health. Some clones in this sample may be carry-over from other donors' samples. The DNA is TGTGCCAGCTCACCAAGCGGTGTCGGGGGAGACAATGAGCAGTTCTTC. The encoded protein is CASSPSGVGGDNEQFF.